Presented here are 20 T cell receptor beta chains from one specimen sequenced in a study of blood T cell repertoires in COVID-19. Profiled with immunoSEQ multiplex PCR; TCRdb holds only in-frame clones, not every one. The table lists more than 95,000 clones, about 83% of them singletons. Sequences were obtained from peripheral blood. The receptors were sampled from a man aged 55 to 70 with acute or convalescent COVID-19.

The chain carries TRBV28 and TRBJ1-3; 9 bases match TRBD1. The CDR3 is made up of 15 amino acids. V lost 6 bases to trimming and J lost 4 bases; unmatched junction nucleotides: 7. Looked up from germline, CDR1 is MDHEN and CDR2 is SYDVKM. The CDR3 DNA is TGTGCCAGCAGAGGGACAGGGACCATCGGAAACACCATATATTTT. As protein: CASRGTGTIGNTIYF.

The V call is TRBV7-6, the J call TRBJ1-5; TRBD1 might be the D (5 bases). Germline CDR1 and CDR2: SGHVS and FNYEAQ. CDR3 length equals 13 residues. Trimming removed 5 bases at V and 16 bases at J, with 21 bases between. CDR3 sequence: CASSPNPTAPTHF. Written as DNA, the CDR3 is TGTGCCAGCAGCCCCAATCCGACAGCCCCCACACATTTT.

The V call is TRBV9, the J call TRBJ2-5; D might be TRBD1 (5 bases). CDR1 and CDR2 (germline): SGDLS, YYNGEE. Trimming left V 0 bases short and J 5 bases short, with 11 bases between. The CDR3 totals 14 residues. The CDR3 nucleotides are TGTGCCAGCAGCGTAGGGGGCGCCGGGGAGACCCAGTACTTC. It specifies CASSVGGAGETQYF.

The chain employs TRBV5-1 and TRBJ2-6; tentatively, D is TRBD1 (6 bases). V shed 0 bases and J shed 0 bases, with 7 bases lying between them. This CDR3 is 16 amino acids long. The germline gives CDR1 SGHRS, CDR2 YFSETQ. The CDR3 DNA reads TGCGCCAGCAGCTTGGGGGGACACTCTGGGGCCAACGTCCTGACTTTC. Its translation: CASSLGGHSGANVLTF.

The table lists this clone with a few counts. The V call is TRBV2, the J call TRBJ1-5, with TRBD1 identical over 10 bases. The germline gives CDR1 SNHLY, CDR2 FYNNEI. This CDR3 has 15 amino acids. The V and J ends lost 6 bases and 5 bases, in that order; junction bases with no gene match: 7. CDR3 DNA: TGTGCCAGCAGCGTAACCGGGACAGGGGATCAGCCCCAGCATTTT. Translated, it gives CASSVTGTGDQPQHF.

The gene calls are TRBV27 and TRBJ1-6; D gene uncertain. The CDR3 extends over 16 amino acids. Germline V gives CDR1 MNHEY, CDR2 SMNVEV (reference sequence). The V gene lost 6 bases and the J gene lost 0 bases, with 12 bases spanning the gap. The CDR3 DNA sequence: TGTGCCAGCAGCCGTACGGGGTACTCCTATAATTCACCCCTCCACTTT. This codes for CASSRTGYSYNSPLHF.

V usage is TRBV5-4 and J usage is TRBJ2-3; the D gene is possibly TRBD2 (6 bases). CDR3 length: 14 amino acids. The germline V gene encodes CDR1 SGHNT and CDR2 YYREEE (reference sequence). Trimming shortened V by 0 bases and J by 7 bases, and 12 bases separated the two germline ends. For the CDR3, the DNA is TGTGCCAGCAGCTTGGGGGCGGGGAGGAATACGCAGTATTTT. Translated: CASSLGAGRNTQYF.

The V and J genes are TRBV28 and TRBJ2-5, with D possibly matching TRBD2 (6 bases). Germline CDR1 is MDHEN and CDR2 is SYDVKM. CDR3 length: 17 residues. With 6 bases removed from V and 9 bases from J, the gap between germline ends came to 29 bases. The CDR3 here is CASRMLRGYVSREAQYF. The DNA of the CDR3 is TGTGCCAGCAGGATGTTAAGGGGCTATGTATCGAGGGAGGCCCAGTACTTC.

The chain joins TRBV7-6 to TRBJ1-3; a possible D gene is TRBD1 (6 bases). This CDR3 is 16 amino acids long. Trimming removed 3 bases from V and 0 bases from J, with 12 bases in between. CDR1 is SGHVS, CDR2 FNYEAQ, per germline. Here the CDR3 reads CASSFGQPRSGNTIYF. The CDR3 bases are TGTGCCAGCAGCTTCGGACAGCCCCGCTCTGGAAACACCATATATTTT.

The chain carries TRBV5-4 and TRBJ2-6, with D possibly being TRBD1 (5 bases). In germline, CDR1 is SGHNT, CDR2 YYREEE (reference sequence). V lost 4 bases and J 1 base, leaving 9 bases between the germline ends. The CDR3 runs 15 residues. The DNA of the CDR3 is TGTGCCAGCAGCCCGACAGTTTCTGGGGCCAACGTCCTGACTTTC. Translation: CASSPTVSGANVLTF.

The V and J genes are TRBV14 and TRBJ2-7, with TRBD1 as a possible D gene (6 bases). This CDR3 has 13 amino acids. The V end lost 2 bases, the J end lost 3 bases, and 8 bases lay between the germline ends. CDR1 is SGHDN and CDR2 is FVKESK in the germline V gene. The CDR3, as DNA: TGTGCCAGCAGCCAAACGGACAGCTACGAGCAGTACTTC. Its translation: CASSQTDSYEQYF.

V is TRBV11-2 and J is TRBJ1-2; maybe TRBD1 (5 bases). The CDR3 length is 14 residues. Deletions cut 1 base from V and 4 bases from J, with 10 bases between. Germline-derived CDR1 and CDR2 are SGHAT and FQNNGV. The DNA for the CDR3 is TGTGCCAGCAGCTTAGGCAGGGTAGGCTATGGCTACACCTTC. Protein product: CASSLGRVGYGYTF.

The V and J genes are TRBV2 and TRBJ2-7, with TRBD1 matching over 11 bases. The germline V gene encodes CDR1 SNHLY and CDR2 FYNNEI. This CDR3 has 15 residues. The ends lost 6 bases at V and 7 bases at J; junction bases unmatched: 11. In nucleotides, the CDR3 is TGTGCCAGCAGAGTAGGGACAGGGGGTCTAGAGGAGCAGTACTTC. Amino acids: CASRVGTGGLEEQYF.

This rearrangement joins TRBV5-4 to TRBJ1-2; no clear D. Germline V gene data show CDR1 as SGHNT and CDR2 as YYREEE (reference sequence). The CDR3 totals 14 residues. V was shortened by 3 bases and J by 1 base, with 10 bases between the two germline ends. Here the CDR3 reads CASSSDGSNYGYTF. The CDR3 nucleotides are TGTGCCAGCAGCTCTGACGGGAGTAACTATGGCTACACCTTC.

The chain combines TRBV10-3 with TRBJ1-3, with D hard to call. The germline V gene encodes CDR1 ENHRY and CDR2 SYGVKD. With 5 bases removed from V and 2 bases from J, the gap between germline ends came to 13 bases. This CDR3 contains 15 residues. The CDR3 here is CAISPDLATGNTIYF. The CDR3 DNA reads TGTGCCATCAGTCCCGACTTAGCTACTGGAAACACCATATATTTT.

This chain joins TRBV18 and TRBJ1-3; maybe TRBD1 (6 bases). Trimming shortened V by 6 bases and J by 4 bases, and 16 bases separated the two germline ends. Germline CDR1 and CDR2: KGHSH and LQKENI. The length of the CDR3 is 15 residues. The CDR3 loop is CASSLPGARGNTIYF. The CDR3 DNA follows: TGTGCCAGCTCGCTCCCAGGGGCGCGAGGAAACACCATATATTTT.

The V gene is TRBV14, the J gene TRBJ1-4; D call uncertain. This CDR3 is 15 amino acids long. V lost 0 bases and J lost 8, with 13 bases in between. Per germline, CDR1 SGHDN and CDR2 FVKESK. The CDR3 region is CASSQDLAPGEKLFF. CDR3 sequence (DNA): TGTGCCAGCAGCCAAGATCTTGCCCCGGGGGAAAAACTGTTTTTT.

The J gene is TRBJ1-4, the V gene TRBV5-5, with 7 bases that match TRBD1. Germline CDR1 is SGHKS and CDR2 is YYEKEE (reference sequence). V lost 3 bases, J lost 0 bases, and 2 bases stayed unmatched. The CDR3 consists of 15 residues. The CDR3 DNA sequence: TGTGCCAGCAGCTCGCAGGGGGCAACTAATGAAAAACTGTTTTTT. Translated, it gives CASSSQGATNEKLFF.

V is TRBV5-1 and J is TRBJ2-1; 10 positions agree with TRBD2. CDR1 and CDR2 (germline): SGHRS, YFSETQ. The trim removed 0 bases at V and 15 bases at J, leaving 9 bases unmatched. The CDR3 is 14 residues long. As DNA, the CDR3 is TGCGCCAGCAGCTTGGAAGCTAGCGGGAGCGAAGGGTTCTTC. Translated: CASSLEASGSEGFF. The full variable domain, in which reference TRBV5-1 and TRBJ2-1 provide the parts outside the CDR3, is KAGVTQTPRYLIKTRGQQVTLSCSPISGHRSVSWYQQTPGQGLQFLFEYFSETQRNKGNFPGRFSGRQFSNSRSEMNVSTLELGDSALYLCASSLEASGSEGFFGPGTRLTVL.

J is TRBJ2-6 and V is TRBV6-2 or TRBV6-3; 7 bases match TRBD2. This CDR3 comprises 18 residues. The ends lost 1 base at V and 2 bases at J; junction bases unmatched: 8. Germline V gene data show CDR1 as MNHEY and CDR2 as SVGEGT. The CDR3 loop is CASSYLRGSGPGANVLTF. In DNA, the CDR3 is TGTGCCAGCAGTTACTTGCGCGGGAGTGGACCTGGGGCCAACGTCCTGACTTTC.